The next 23 T cell receptor beta chains were all read from a single sample in a study of T cells in localized non-small cell lung cancer (dated by TCRdb to the early 2020s). The library was obtained by the immunoSEQ multiplex PCR assay. The source is immuneACCESS, and TCRdb retained only in-frame sequences with V and J called. Part of the clones is not carried over; for the studies checked, unresolved V genes explain less than half of this, and the remainder is unexplained. This sample holds fewer than 13,000 clones; 40% to 55% were observed only once. The ten largest make up 4.2% of the sample. Here the sequenced sample was lymph node tissue, taken before any cancer treatment. The origin of the receptors is a woman aged 40 to 75 with stage II squamous cell lung carcinoma.

The chain links TRBV28 to TRBJ1-2; D perhaps matches TRBD1 (5 bases). CDR1 and CDR2 from the germline V gene are MDHEN and SYDVKM. Trimming shortened V by 6 bases and J by 5 bases, and 16 bases separated the two germline ends. This CDR3 region has 14 residues. This chain's CDR3 is CASRPPAGAYGYTF. CDR3 nucleotides: TGTGCCAGCAGACCCCCGGCCGGGGCTTATGGCTACACCTTC.

This clone has more than one count but fewer than ten. The chain carries TRBV19 and TRBJ1-1, with D unresolved. Between the trimmed V and J ends, which lost 4 bases and 7 bases, there was a span of 7 bases. This CDR3 spans 11 amino acids. The germline gives CDR1 LNHDA, CDR2 SQIVND (reference sequence). This chain's CDR3 is CASSTYIEAFF. The CDR3 nucleotides are TGTGCCAGTAGTACTTACATTGAAGCTTTCTTT.

The V gene is TRBV28, the J gene TRBJ1-3, with D unclear. The CDR3 spans 13 residues. The V end lost 6 bases, the J end lost 0 bases, and 6 bases lay between the germline ends. CDR1 MDHEN and CDR2 SYDVKM come from the germline V gene. The CDR3 region is CASRASSGNTIYF. In nucleotides, the CDR3 is TGTGCCAGCAGGGCCAGCTCTGGAAACACCATATATTTT.

The chain employs TRBV9 and TRBJ2-5; 7 positions agree with TRBD1. Trimming at V came to 5 bases and at J to 3 bases, leaving 7 bases not matched to a gene. The CDR3 has 14 residues. The germline V gene encodes CDR1 SGDLS and CDR2 YYNGEE. In DNA form, the CDR3 reads TGTGCCAGCAGTGACAGGGTGGGGAAAGAGACCCAGTACTTC. As protein: CASSDRVGKETQYF. Variable domain in full (rest from reference TRBV9 and TRBJ2-5): DSGVTQTPKHLITATGQRVTLRCSPRSGDLSVYWYQQSLDQGLQFLIQYYNGEERAKGNILERFSAQQFPDLHSELNLSSLELGDSALYFCASSDRVGKETQYFGPGTRLLVL.

This clone came up many times. The chain combines TRBV11-3 with TRBJ2-2; 8 positions match TRBD1. The CDR3 spans 18 residues. The V and J ends lost 2 bases and 2 bases, in that order; junction bases with no gene match: 10. Germline CDR1 SGHNT, CDR2 YENEEA. The CDR3 spells CASSLKSWGQDNTGELFF. CDR3 coding DNA: TGTGCCAGCAGCTTAAAGTCCTGGGGACAGGATAACACCGGGGAGCTGTTTTTT.

This clone was detected only a few times. The CDR3 reads CASSQRYPTYEQYF. DNA of the CDR3: TGTGCCAGCAGCCAGAGGTACCCCACCTACGAGCAGTACTTC. V usage is TRBV6-8 and J usage is TRBJ2-7; D remains ambiguous. This CDR3 is 14 amino acids long. V shed 6 bases and J shed 2 bases, with 14 bases lying between them. Germline-derived CDR1 and CDR2 are MNHGY and SAAAGT.

The gene calls are TRBV19 and TRBJ2-6; D possibly corresponds to TRBD1 (6 bases). The V end was cut by 3 bases, the J end by 2 bases, with 8 bases between. Germline V gene sequence: CDR1 LNHDA, CDR2 SQIVND (reference sequence). This CDR3 contains 15 residues. The CDR3 loop is CASSMQGTGANVLTF. DNA for the CDR3: TGTGCCAGTAGTATGCAGGGGACTGGGGCCAACGTCCTGACTTTC.

This clone was seen more than once but under ten times. The chain couples TRBV10-2 to TRBJ1-3; D uncertain. The V gene lost 7 bases and the J gene lost 4 bases, with 26 bases spanning the gap. CDR1 and CDR2 (germline): WSHSY, SAAADI. The CDR3 has 18 amino acids. The DNA for the CDR3 is TGCGCCAGCACGCCACTAAGCGATAAACAAGGAACAGGAAACACCATATATTTT. This encodes CASTPLSDKQGTGNTIYF.

The gene calls are TRBV14 and TRBJ2-5; D is perhaps TRBD2 (6 bases). CDR1 and CDR2 from the germline V gene are SGHDN and FVKESK. Trimming took off 4 bases at V and 7 bases at J, with 19 bases between the two ends. There are 15 residues in the CDR3. Here the CDR3 reads CASSLGAGPGRTQYF. CDR3 nucleotides: TGTGCCAGCAGCCTCGGGGCGGGCCCCGGGAGGACCCAGTACTTC.

The chain couples TRBV5-1 to TRBJ1-1, with TRBD1 as a possible D gene (5 bases). Germline-derived CDR1 and CDR2 are SGHRS and YFSETQ. The CDR3 length is 14 residues. V was clipped by 3 bases and J by 1 base, with 10 bases between them. CDR3 sequence (DNA): TGCGCCAGCAGCTACTTACAGGAGAACACTGAAGCTTTCTTT. Its translation is CASSYLQENTEAFF.

This clone was observed once. J is TRBJ1-4 and V is TRBV10-2; D is undetermined. There are 14 residues in the CDR3. Germline CDR1 is WSHSY and CDR2 is SAAADI. V was trimmed by 1 base and J by 8 bases, leaving 11 bases between them. The CDR3 region has the DNA TGCGCCAGCAGTGAGTACGGCAGCGGCGAAAAACTGTTTTTT. The encoded protein is CASSEYGSGEKLFF.

The CDR3 DNA reads as TGCAGCGTTGAAGGTGACACGGAAACCAACTATGGCTACACCTTC. It is translated as CSVEGDTETNYGYTF. The V gene is TRBV29-1, the J gene TRBJ1-2; D gene ambiguous. CDR1 is SQVTM and CDR2 is ANQGSEA in the germline V gene. Between the trimmed V and J ends, which lost 1 base and 2 bases, there was a span of 14 bases. This CDR3 has 15 residues.

This chain connects TRBV18 to TRBJ1-2; 7 bases agree with TRBD1. CDR1 is KGHSH, CDR2 LQKENI, per germline. CDR3 length equals 15 residues. The junction had 9 bases not matched to a gene; V was cut back by 3 bases and J by 5 bases. The CDR3 protein is CASSPGTEVHYGYTF. The CDR3 bases are TGTGCCAGCTCACCCGGGACAGAGGTGCATTATGGCTACACCTTC.

This chain links TRBV11-3 with TRBJ1-5; 7 bases fit TRBD1. CDR1 is SGHNT and CDR2 is YENEEA in the germline V gene. The CDR3 has 16 amino acids. Trimming took 1 base from V and 5 from J; bases not matched to a gene: 8. CDR3 DNA: TGTGCCAGCAGCTTAGGACAGGGACGCAACGATCAGCCCCAGCATTTT. Protein: CASSLGQGRNDQPQHF. Combining the CDR3 with reference TRBV11-3 and TRBJ1-5 gives the whole variable domain EAGVVQSPRYKIIEKKQPVAFWCNPISGHNTLYWYLQNLGQGPELLIRYENEEAVDDSQLPKDRFSAERLKGVDSTLKIQPAELGDSAVYLCASSLGQGRNDQPQHFGDGTRLSIL.

By sample fraction, this clone is medium-sized. The chain employs TRBV6-1 and TRBJ1-1; D gene ambiguous. Germline CDR1 reads MNHNS; CDR2 reads SASEGT. The ends were cut back, 1 base at V and 1 base at J, with 7 bases in the middle. The CDR3 is 14 amino acids. The CDR3 DNA reads as TGTGCCAGCAGTGAAGGGACGGAGAACACTGAAGCTTTCTTT. As protein: CASSEGTENTEAFF.

This clone was detected only a few times. V gene TRBV11-3 combines with J gene TRBJ1-3; D is unclear. The CDR3 length is 14 residues. In germline, CDR1 is SGHNT, CDR2 YENEEA. V shed 5 bases and J shed 2 bases, with 10 bases lying between them. In DNA form, the CDR3 reads TGTGCCAGCAGCCGGCCGGGGACTGGAAACACCATATATTTT. As protein: CASSRPGTGNTIYF.

This clone has a handful of counts. The chain employs TRBV6-8 and TRBJ2-1; weak D call: TRBD1 (6 bases). This CDR3 comprises 14 residues. With 10 bases removed from V and 2 bases from J, the gap between germline ends came to 15 bases. Germline CDR1 MNHGY, CDR2 SAAAGT. DNA of the CDR3: TGTGCCATCAAGAAGGGGGAGCCCTACAATGAGCAGTTCTTC. Amino acids: CAIKKGEPYNEQFF.

This clone was observed once. The chain is built from TRBV29-1 and TRBJ2-1; TRBD2 might be the D (6 bases). Trimming removed 4 bases from V and 3 bases from J, with 13 bases in between. Germline V gene lookup returns CDR1 SQVTM and CDR2 ANQGSEA. The CDR3 is 14 amino acids. Here the CDR3 DNA reads TGCAGCGTTGTAGGGACTCGCGACTACAATGAGCAGTTCTTC. Its translation is CSVVGTRDYNEQFF.

As regards this clone: Compared with germline, one end of the junction differs, possibly owing to a read error. The chain uses TRBV29-1 and TRBJ2-7; D gene ambiguous. Germline CDR1 reads SQVTM; CDR2 reads ANQGSEA. The CDR3 extends over 13 amino acids. The CDR3 bases are TGCAGCGTTGAAGAGTCCGGCACCTACGAGCAGTACTTT. Translation gives CSVEESGTYEQYF.

This clone showed up just a few times. The V and J genes are TRBV9 and TRBJ1-2; D call uncertain. This CDR3 region has 15 residues. V was pared by 0 bases and J by 0 bases, with 9 bases between. Germline V gene lookup returns CDR1 SGDLS and CDR2 YYNGEE. The CDR3 region is CASSVVPGANYGYTF. The CDR3 DNA is TGTGCCAGCAGCGTAGTTCCAGGTGCTAACTATGGCTACACCTTC.

This clone showed up just a few times. The rearrangement links TRBV4-1 to TRBJ1-5; 7 bases are a match to TRBD1. The trim removed 3 bases at V and 11 bases at J, leaving 13 bases unmatched. The V gene's germline CDR1 is MGHRA and CDR2 YSYEKL. The CDR3 is 15 amino acids. The DNA of the CDR3 is TGCGCCAGCAGCCATGCGGCGGGGGACAGTTCGACCCAGCATTTT. Its protein is CASSHAAGDSSTQHF.

This clone was seen more than once but under ten times. The chain is built from TRBV6-8 and TRBJ1-4; D is undetermined. CDR3 size: 15 residues. Germline lookup yields CDR1 MNHGY and CDR2 SAAAGT. Between the trimmed V and J ends, which lost 0 bases and 1 base, there was a span of 6 bases. The CDR3 coding sequence is TGTGCCAGCAGTTACTCGACTGGAACTAATGAAAAACTGTTTTTT. This translates into CASSYSTGTNEKLFF.

The chain has TRBV15 and TRBJ2-7; a possible D gene is TRBD2 (6 bases). Germline V gene sequence: CDR1 LNHNV, CDR2 YYDKDF (reference sequence). The CDR3 covers 14 residues. The V end lost 0 bases, the J end lost 4 bases, and 10 bases lay between the germline ends. CDR3 protein: CATSRDLEGYEQYF. In nucleotides, the CDR3 is TGTGCCACCAGCAGAGATTTGGAGGGGTACGAGCAGTACTTC.